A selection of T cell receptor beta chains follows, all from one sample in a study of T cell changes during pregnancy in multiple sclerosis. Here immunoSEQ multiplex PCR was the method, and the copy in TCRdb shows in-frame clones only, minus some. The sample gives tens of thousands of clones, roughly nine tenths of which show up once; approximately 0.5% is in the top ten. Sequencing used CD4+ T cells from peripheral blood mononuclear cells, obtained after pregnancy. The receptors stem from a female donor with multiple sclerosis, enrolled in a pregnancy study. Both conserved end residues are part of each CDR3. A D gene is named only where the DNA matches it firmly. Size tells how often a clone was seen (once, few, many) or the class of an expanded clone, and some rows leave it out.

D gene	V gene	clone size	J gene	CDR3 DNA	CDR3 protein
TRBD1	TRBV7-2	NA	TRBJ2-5	TGTGCCAGCAGCTCCACAGGGGGTGGAGAGACCCAGTACTTC	CASSSTGGGETQYF
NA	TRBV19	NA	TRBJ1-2	TGTGCCAGTAGTTTTGAAGGGGGTTATGGCTACACCTTC	CASSFEGGYGYTF
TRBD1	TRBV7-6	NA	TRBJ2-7	TGTGCCAGCAGCCCCGACAGGGTTACCTACGAGCAGTACTTC	CASSPDRVTYEQYF
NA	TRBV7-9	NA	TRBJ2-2	TGTGCCAGCAGCTTACCTGGGGGGGCAGTTTATGGCACCGGGGAGCTGTTTTTT	CASSLPGGAVYGTGELFF
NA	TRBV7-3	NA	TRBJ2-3	TGTGCCAGCAGCTCTAGTAGCTGGGCAGATACGCAGTATTTT	CASSSSSWADTQYF
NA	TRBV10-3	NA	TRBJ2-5	TGTGCCATCAAAAACAGGGCCCAAGAGACCCAGTACTTC	CAIKNRAQETQYF
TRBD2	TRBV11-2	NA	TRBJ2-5	TGTGCCAGCAGCTCCCTAGCGGGAGGTCCTCAGGGGGCCCAGTACTTC	CASSSLAGGPQGAQYF
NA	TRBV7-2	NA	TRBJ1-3	TGTGCCAGCAGCTTCCCAGGCGGGGCTGGAAACACCATATATTTT	CASSFPGGAGNTIYF
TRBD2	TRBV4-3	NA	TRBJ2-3	TGCGCCAGCAGCCAAGCCCAGGCGGGGGGGCACCAGGGTACGCAGTATTTT	CASSQAQAGGHQGTQYF
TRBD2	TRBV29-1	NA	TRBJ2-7	TGCAGCGTGGGCACTAGCGGGGGGACCTACGAGCAGTACTTC	CSVGTSGGTYEQYF
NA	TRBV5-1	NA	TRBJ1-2	TGCGCCAGCAGCCCGATGACAATCGAGCCCTATGGCTACACCTTC	CASSPMTIEPYGYTF
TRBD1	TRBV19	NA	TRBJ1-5	TGTGCCAGCCATTTTGGGACAGGGGAGAGTCAGCCCCAGCATTTT	CASHFGTGESQPQHF
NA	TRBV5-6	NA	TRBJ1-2	TGTGCCAGCAGCTCGAGCCCCGGGAGAAACTATGGCTACACCTTC	CASSSSPGRNYGYTF
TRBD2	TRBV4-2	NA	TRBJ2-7	TGTGCCAGCAGCCAAGCTTCAACCGGGACTAGCTTAAACGAGCAGTACTTC	CASSQASTGTSLNEQYF
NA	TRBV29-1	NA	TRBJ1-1	TGCAGCTCCCGACGCGGGTCGAACACTGAAGCTTTCTTT	CSSRRGSNTEAFF
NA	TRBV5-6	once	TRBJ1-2	TGTGCCAGCAGCTTGGGAGGTGCCTATGGCTACACCTTC	CASSLGGAYGYTF
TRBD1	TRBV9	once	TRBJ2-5	TGTGCCAGCAGCGTGGGGGACAGGGGGAAAGAGACCCAGTACTTC	CASSVGDRGKETQYF
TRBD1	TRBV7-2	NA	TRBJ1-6	TGTGCCAGCAGCTTAACCAGGGGGCATTCACCCCTCCACTTT	CASSLTRGHSPLHF
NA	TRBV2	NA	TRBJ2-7	TGTGCCAGCATTGGGGCCAGGGGAAGCTACGAGCAGTACTTC	CASIGARGSYEQYF
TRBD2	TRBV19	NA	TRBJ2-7	TGTGCCAGTAGCCGACTAGCGGAGACGTCCTACGAGCAGTACTTC	CASSRLAETSYEQYF
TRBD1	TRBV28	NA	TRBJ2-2	TGTGCCAGCAGTTCAGACAGGGGGCCGGGCACCGGGGAGCTGTTTTTT	CASSSDRGPGTGELFF
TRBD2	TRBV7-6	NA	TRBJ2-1	TGTGCCAGCAGCTTAGAGAGCGGGAGGGCCTACAATGAGCAGTTCTTC	CASSLESGRAYNEQFF
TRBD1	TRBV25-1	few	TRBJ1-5	TGTGCCAGCAGTGGAGGGGGCGCAACTTATAGCAATCAGCCCCAGCATTTT	CASSGGGATYSNQPQHF
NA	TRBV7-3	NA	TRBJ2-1	TGTGCCAGCAGCATGGGCCTGGGAGTCGATGAGCAGTTCTTC	CASSMGLGVDEQFF
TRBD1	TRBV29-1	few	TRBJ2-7	TGCAGCGTCCTAGGGGGCGACAGCTCCTACGAGCAGTACTTC	CSVLGGDSSYEQYF
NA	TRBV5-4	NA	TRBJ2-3	TGTGCCAGCAGCCACCCATCAGGGGATACGCAGTATTTT	CASSHPSGDTQYF
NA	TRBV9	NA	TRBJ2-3	TGTGCCAGCAGCGCGACTAGTACCACAGATACGCAGTATTTT	CASSATSTTDTQYF
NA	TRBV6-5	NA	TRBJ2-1	TGTGCCAGCAGTTCGATCAATAGAGGTGAGCAGTTCTTC	CASSSINRGEQFF
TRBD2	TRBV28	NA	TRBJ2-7	TGTGCCAGCAGTTCCCCAGGGACTAGCGGGAGTTCACTTGAGCAGTACTTC	CASSSPGTSGSSLEQYF
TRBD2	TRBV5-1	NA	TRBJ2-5	TGCGCCAGCAGCTTGACCGGGGGGGGCGAGACCCAGTACTTC	CASSLTGGGETQYF
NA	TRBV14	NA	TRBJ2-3	TGTGCCAGCAGCCAAGGGGCTGGGCAGGGCTACGATACGCAGTATTTT	CASSQGAGQGYDTQYF
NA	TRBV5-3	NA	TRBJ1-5	TGTGCCAGAAGCTTTGCAGGCCCGGCTTTTCCCCAGCATTTT	CARSFAGPAFPQHF
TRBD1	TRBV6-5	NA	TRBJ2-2	TGTGCCAGTCAGGGGGCGAACACCGGGGAGCTGTTTTTT	CASQGANTGELFF
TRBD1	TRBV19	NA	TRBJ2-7	TGTGCCAGTAGAGACGCCGTCGGACAGGGGGGGGAGCAGTACTTC	CASRDAVGQGGEQYF
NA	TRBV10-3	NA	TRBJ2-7	TGTGCCATCAGCAAGACAGGTTCCAGCTCCTACGAGCAGTACTTC	CAISKTGSSSYEQYF
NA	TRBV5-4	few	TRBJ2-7	TGTGCCAGCAGCTTGGAACCCGCGGGGTTCGACGAGCAGTACTTC	CASSLEPAGFDEQYF
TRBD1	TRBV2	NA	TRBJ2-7	TGTGCCAGCAGGAAGGGGACAGGGGACAACGAGCAGTACTTC	CASRKGTGDNEQYF
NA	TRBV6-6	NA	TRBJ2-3	TGTGCCAGCAGTTACTCGCAGTTCTCAGATACGCAGTATTTT	CASSYSQFSDTQYF
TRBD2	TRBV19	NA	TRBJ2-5	TGTGCCAGTAGATCTAGGCGGGGGGGCCTAGAGACCCAGTACTTC	CASRSRRGGLETQYF
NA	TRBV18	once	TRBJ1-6	TGTGCCAGCTCACTCGGACAGAACTCCTATAATTCACCCCTCCACTTT	CASSLGQNSYNSPLHF
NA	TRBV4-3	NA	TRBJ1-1	TGCGCCAGCAGCCAAGATCGGGGGAACACTGAAGCTTTCTTT	CASSQDRGNTEAFF
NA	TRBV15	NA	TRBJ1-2	TGTGCCACCAGCAGGGGGGAGGGAGTCCCTAACTATGGCTACACCTTC	CATSRGEGVPNYGYTF
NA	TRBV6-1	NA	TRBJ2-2	TGTGCCTCCTCAGGGGCTATCCTAAGGAAGGGGGAGCTGTTTTTT	CASSGAILRKGELFF
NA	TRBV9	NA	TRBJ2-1	TGTGCCAGCAGCGCGATGGGATCCCGGGAGTGGAATGAGCAGTTCTTC	CASSAMGSREWNEQFF